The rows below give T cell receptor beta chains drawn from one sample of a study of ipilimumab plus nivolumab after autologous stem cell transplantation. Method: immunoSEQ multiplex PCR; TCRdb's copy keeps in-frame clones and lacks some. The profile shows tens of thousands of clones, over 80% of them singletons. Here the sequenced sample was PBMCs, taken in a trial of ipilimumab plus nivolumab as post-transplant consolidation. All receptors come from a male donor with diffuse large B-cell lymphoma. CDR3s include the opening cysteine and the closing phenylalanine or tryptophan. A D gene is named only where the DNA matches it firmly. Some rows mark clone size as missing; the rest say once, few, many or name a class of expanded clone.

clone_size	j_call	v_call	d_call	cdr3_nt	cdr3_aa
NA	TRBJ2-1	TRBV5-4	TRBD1	TGTGCCAGCAGCGGGGGACAGTCCAATGAGCAGTTCTTC	CASSGGQSNEQFF
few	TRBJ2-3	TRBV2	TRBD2	TGTGCCAGCACTGGACAACTAGCGGGGGGTCAAGATACGCAGTATTTT	CASTGQLAGGQDTQYF
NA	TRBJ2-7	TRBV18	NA	TGTGCCAGCTCACCGGAGGTGATCTACGAGCAGTACTTC	CASSPEVIYEQYF
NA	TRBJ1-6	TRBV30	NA	TGTGCCTGGACTCTAAAGACCGCTAGCTCCTATAATTCACCCCTCCACTTT	CAWTLKTASSYNSPLHF
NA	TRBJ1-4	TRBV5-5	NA	TGTGCCAGCAGCCTCGGACAGTTTGAAAAACTGTTTTTT	CASSLGQFEKLFF
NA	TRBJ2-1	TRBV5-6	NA	TGTGCCAGCAGCAAGGACCCCCGGCCCTACAATGAGCAGTTCTTC	CASSKDPRPYNEQFF
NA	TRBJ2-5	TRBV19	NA	TGTGCCAGTAGTCCACGGGGTGGGAGTGAAGAGACCCAGTACTTC	CASSPRGGSEETQYF
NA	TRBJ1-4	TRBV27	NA	TGTGCCAGCAGTTTAAGGGCAGGGGCCAACAATGAAAAACTGTTTTTT	CASSLRAGANNEKLFF
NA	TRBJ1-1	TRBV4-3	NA	TGCGCCAGCAGCCAAGATCGGCAGGGATTGGTAGGGAACACTGAAGCTTTCTTT	CASSQDRQGLVGNTEAFF
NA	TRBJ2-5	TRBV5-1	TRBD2	TGCGCCAGCAGCTTGGGGACTAGCGGGGAGGCGTACTTC	CASSLGTSGEAYF
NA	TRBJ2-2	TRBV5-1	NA	TGCGCCAGCAGCTTGGCCGGTAGGGGAGCCGGGGAGCTGTTTTTT	CASSLAGRGAGELFF
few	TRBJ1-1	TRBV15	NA	TGTGCCACCAGCGGGGGGGTTTCTGGGGTAGGAGCTTTCTTT	CATSGGVSGVGAFF
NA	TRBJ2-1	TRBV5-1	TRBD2	TGCGCCAGCAGCCCACCGGGACTAGGGGCTAATGAGCAGTTCTTC	CASSPPGLGANEQFF
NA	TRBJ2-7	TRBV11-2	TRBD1	TGTGCCAGCAGCCCGACGGGGACAGGGGACTACGAGCAGTACTTC	CASSPTGTGDYEQYF
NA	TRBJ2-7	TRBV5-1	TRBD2	TGCGCCAGCAGCTTGGGTAGCGGGGGAGTCCGCAACTACTACGAGCAGTACTTC	CASSLGSGGVRNYYEQYF
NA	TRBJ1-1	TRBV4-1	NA	TGCGCCAGCAGCCAAGGAGTTGTGGGCGGGGACACTGAAGCTTTCTTT	CASSQGVVGGDTEAFF
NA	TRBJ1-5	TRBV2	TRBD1	TGTGCCAGCAGTGGGTGGACAGGACGCAATCAGCCCCAGCATTTT	CASSGWTGRNQPQHF
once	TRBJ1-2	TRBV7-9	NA	TGTGCCAGCAGCTTAGATGCCCCGAAGGGCTACACCTTC	CASSLDAPKGYTF
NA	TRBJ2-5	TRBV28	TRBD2	TGTGCCAGCAGTCCCATGGGAGGGGCAGAGACCCAGTACTTC	CASSPMGGAETQYF
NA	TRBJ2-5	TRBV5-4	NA	TGTGCCAGCAGCTTCCGGGGCCCCCAAGAGACCCAGTACTTC	CASSFRGPQETQYF
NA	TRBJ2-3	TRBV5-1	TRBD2	TGCGCCAGCAGCTCCCAAGGGGTCGGGGGGGGAGATACGCAGTATTTT	CASSSQGVGGGDTQYF
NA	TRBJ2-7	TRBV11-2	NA	TGTGCCAGCAGCTTAAGATCCGACTACGAGCAGTACTTC	CASSLRSDYEQYF
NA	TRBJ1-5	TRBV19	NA	TGTGCCAGTAGTACCCGGGACCTCAATCAGCCCCAGCATTTT	CASSTRDLNQPQHF
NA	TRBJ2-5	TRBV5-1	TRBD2	TGCGCCAGCAGCAAACGGGGGGGCCGAGAGACCCAGTACTTC	CASSKRGGRETQYF
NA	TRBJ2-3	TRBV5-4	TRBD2	TGTGCCAGCAGCTTGAAATTAGCGGGGGGTATCACAGATACGCAGTATTTT	CASSLKLAGGITDTQYF
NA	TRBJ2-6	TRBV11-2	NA	TGTGCCAGCAGCTTAGATGTAGTCTCTGGGGCCAACGTCCTGACTTTC	CASSLDVVSGANVLTF
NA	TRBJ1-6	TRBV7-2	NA	TGTGCCAGCAGCTTTAGCGTGCCAGGGAGAGGGTTTAATTCACCCCTCCACTTT	CASSFSVPGRGFNSPLHF
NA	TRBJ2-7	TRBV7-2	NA	TGTGCCAGCAGCTTAGTTTTGAACAGGTATCACGAGCAGTACTTC	CASSLVLNRYHEQYF
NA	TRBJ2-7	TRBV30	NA	TGTGCCTGGACTGATACCTACGAGCAGTACTTC	CAWTDTYEQYF
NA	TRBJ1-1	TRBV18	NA	TGTGCCAGCTCACCCGCGATGAACACTGAAGCTTTCTTT	CASSPAMNTEAFF
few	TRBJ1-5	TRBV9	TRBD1	TGTGCCAGCAGCGTAGGACAGGGGGCAGGACAGCCCCAGCATTTT	CASSVGQGAGQPQHF
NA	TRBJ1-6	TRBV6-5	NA	TGTGCCAGCACCGTCTCCTATAATTCACCCCTCCACTTT	CASTVSYNSPLHF
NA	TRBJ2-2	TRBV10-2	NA	TGCGCCAGCAGGTTGGCCGGGGAGCTGTTTTTT	CASRLAGELFF
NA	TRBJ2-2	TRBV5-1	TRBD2	TGCGCCAGCAGCTCGGGGACTAGCGGGGCCCCTACCGGGGAGCTGTTTTTT	CASSSGTSGAPTGELFF
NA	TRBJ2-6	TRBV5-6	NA	TGTGCCAGCAGCCGAAGTTCTGGGGCCAACGTCCTGACTTTC	CASSRSSGANVLTF
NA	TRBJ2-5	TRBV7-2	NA	TGTGCCAGCAGCTTGGCGGAGACCCAGTACTTC	CASSLAETQYF
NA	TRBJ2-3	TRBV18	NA	TGTGCCAGCTCACCAGTGGCAGGGAGAGATACGCAGTATTTT	CASSPVAGRDTQYF
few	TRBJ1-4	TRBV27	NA	TGTGCCAGCAGGGACAGCCGTGGTGAAAAACTGTTTTTT	CASRDSRGEKLFF
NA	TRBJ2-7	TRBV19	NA	TGTGCCAGTAGTGTCTCGGGACAATACTACGAGCAGTACTTC	CASSVSGQYYEQYF
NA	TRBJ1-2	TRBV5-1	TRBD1	TGCGCCAGCACCATTGGAGGGACAGTCGTCTATGGCTACACCTTC	CASTIGGTVVYGYTF
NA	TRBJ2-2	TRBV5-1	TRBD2	TGCGCCAGCAGCCGCGGACTAGCGGGGCAACTGAGGAACACCGGGGAGCTGTTTTTT	CASSRGLAGQLRNTGELFF
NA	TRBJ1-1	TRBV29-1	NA	TGCAGCGTTACCGACGGGAACACTGAAGCTTTCTTT	CSVTDGNTEAFF
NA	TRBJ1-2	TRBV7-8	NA	TGTGCCAGCAGCCAAAGCTTAACCAGGGGCTACACCTTC	CASSQSLTRGYTF
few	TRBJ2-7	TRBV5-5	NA	TGTGCCAGCAGCCCCCAGACGCGACTAGCCTACGAGCAGTACTTC	CASSPQTRLAYEQYF
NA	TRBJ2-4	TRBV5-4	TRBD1	TGTGCCAGCAGCACGGACAGGGGAAACATTCAGTACTTC	CASSTDRGNIQYF
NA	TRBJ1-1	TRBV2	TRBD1	TGTGCCAGCGAGGGGGACAGGAAGACTGAAGCTTTCTTT	CASEGDRKTEAFF
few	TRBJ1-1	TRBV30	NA	TGTGCCTGGAGTTCCATAGGAGGGTTGACTGAAGCTTTCTTT	CAWSSIGGLTEAFF
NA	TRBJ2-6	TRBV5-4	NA	TGTGCCAGCAGTAATCCCGGGACTGGGACATTGTCTGGGGCCAACGTCCTGACTTTC	CASSNPGTGTLSGANVLTF
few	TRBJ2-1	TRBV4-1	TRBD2	TGCGCCAGCAGCCAAGATCTTTTCGGACTAGCGGGGGGGAATGAGCAGTTCTTC	CASSQDLFGLAGGNEQFF